Each of the 10 T cell receptor beta chains below was sequenced from the same sample in a study of blood T cell repertoires in COVID-19 (dated by TCRdb to the early 2020s). Library preparation employed the immunoSEQ multiplex PCR assay. Sourced from immuneACCESS, this table was stored by TCRdb with only in-frame sequences that have V and J called. A share of the clones is absent; for the studies checked, an unresolved V gene accounts for under half, and the remainder has no known explanation. Across this sample there are over 55,000 clones, with about 87% seen only once. The ten largest account for 8% to 9.5% of the sample. Specimen: peripheral blood. These receptors all come from a man aged 45-65 years with active COVID-19.

The chain joins TRBV6-2 or TRBV6-3 to TRBJ1-1; unclear D gene. Germline V gene sequence: CDR1 MNHEY, CDR2 SVGEGT. This CDR3 has 10 amino acids. V lost 4 bases to trimming and J lost 11 bases, with 8 bases between them. The CDR3 sequence is CASSSAQAFF. The CDR3, as DNA: TGTGCCAGCAGTTCCGCCCAGGCTTTCTTT.

The chain employs TRBV7-3 and TRBJ2-7; 7 nucleotides match TRBD1. Germline CDR1 and CDR2: SGHTA and FQGTGA. The CDR3 has 13 residues. J was trimmed by 6 bases and V by 5 bases; bases with no gene match: 7. Written as DNA, the CDR3 is TGTGCCAGCAGCCCGCGGAACAGGGGCGAGCAGTACTTC. This sequence encodes CASSPRNRGEQYF.

The chain employs TRBV30 and TRBJ1-1; 9 nucleotides line up with TRBD1. There are 14 residues in the CDR3. Germline CDR1 reads GTSNPN; CDR2 reads SVGIG (reference sequence). After removal of 4 bases from V and 5 bases from J, the junction contained 8 bases not matched to a gene. CDR3 sequence (DNA): TGTGCCTGGACTCGACAGGGGGTGAGGACTGAAGCTTTCTTT. As protein: CAWTRQGVRTEAFF.

V usage is TRBV28 and J usage is TRBJ1-2, with D possibly being TRBD1 (6 bases). CDR1 is MDHEN, CDR2 SYDVKM, per germline. V was pared by 3 bases and J by 2 bases, with 13 bases between. CDR3 length equals 15 residues. The CDR3 bases are TGTGCCAGCAGTTTTGGCGGACAGACAAACTATGGCTACACCTTC. Translation gives CASSFGGQTNYGYTF.

This chain links TRBV19 with TRBJ2-7; possible D gene TRBD1, 5 bases. The CDR3 length is 14 residues. Per the germline V gene, CDR1 is LNHDA and CDR2 is SQIVND (reference sequence). The V end was cut by 11 bases, the J end by 0 bases, with 17 bases between. CDR3 nucleotide sequence: TGTGCCTCCGGAAACCCACAGGACTCCTACGAGCAGTACTTC. Translating it yields CASGNPQDSYEQYF.

The chain is built from TRBV9 and TRBJ1-1; 11 nucleotides match TRBD1. The V gene end was trimmed by 2 bases and the J gene end by 4 bases; junction bases not matched to a gene: 1. CDR3 length: 14 amino acids. CDR1 is SGDLS and CDR2 is YYNGEE in the germline V gene. The CDR3 sequence: CASSVGTGGTEAFF. The DNA of the CDR3 is TGTGCCAGCAGCGTGGGGACAGGGGGCACTGAAGCTTTCTTT.

This clone was detected once. The rearrangement links TRBV6-5 to TRBJ2-7, with D possibly TRBD1 on 6 matching bases. This CDR3 spans 14 amino acids. V dropped 5 bases and J dropped 1 base, with 12 bases sitting between them. Per germline, CDR1 MNHEY and CDR2 SVGAGI. CDR3 loop: CASSRAGESYEQYF. The CDR3 region has the DNA TGTGCCAGCAGTAGGGCAGGGGAGTCCTACGAGCAGTACTTC.

The chain recombines TRBV6-2 or TRBV6-3 with TRBJ1-2; D is possibly TRBD1 (5 bases). Germline values: CDR1 MNHEY, CDR2 SVGEGT. This CDR3 comprises 15 residues. V lost 0 bases, J lost 4 bases, and 12 bases lay in between. CDR3 amino acids: CASSYSRGEGYGYTF. CDR3 DNA: TGTGCCAGCAGTTACTCGCGAGGGGAGGGCTATGGCTACACCTTC.

The rearrangement joins TRBV7-3 to TRBJ1-2; D is ambiguous. The ends were cut back, 8 bases at V and 8 bases at J, with 3 bases in the middle. CDR3 length: 8 residues. The germline CDR1 and CDR2 sequences are SGHTA and FQGTGA. The CDR3 DNA sequence: TGTGCCAGCGGCGGCTACACCTTC. Its protein is CASGGYTF.

The chain employs TRBV2 and TRBJ2-2, with 13 positions matching TRBD2. The CDR3 consists of 16 residues. V was pared by 6 bases and J by 4 bases, with 5 bases of the junction left unmatched. CDR1 and CDR2 (germline): SNHLY, FYNNEI. In DNA form, the CDR3 reads TGTGCCAGCAGCCCACTAGCGGGGGGGCCCACCGGGGAGCTGTTTTTT. Protein: CASSPLAGGPTGELFF.